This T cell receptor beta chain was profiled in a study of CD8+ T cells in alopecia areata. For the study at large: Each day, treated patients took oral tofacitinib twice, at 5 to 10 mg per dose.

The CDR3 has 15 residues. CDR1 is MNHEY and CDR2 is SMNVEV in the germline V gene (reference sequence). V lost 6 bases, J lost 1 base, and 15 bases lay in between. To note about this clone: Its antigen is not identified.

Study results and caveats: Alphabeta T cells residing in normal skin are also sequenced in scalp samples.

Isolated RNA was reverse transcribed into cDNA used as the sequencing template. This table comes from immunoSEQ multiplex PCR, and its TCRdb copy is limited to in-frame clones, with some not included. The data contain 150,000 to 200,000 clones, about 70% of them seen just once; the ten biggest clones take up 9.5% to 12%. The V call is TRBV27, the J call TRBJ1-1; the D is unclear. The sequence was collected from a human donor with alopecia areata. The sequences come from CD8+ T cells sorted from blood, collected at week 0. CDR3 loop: CASSLQAGRNTEAFF. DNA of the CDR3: TGTGCCAGCAGCCTTCAAGCGGGCAGGAACACTGAAGCTTTCTTT.